Following are 7 T cell receptor beta chains from one sample sequenced in a study of radiation and T cells in renal cell carcinoma. Time point of the sample: blood 2 weeks post-SBRT. The sample's treatment: 15 Gy SBRT to primary tumor, nephrectomy 4 weeks later. Clones were sequenced by immunoSEQ multiplex PCR, and TCRdb holds only the in-frame ones, with some missing. The repertoire consists of 100,000 to 150,000 clones, with more than 70% occurring once and the leading ten covering almost 6%. The material was blood, obtained from a patient whose treatment included radiotherapy and nephrectomy. These receptors were taken from a woman in her 70s with renal cell carcinoma.

Note on this clone: This CDR3 is also generated by other DNA sequences in the sample. This rearrangement joins TRBV30 to TRBJ1-1; D possibly corresponds to TRBD1 (5 bases). Looked up from germline, CDR1 is GTSNPN and CDR2 is SVGIG (reference sequence). This CDR3 is built from 13 residues. Trimming took 3 bases from V and 3 from J, leaving 11 bases between them. Here the CDR3 reads CAWSPGPYTEAFF. Written as DNA, the CDR3 is TGTGCCTGGAGCCCAGGGCCCTACACTGAAGCTTTCTTT. Supplemented by reference TRBV30 and TRBJ1-1, the full variable domain reads SQTIHQWPATLVQPVGSPLSLECTVEGTSNPNLYWYRQAAGRGLQLLFYSVGIGQISSEVPQNLSASRPQDRQFILSSKKLLLSDSGFYLCAWSPGPYTEAFFGQGTRLTVV.

The chain recombines TRBV4-1 with TRBJ2-3, with 14 bases fitting TRBD2. CDR1 MGHRA and CDR2 YSYEKL come from the germline V gene. V lost 4 bases, J lost 3 bases, and 3 bases stayed unmatched. The CDR3 spans 16 residues. This chain's CDR3 is CASSPRTSGGTDTQYF. DNA for the CDR3: TGCGCCAGCAGCCCCCGGACTAGCGGGGGGACAGATACGCAGTATTTT.

The genes are TRBV11-2 and TRBJ2-2; D is uncertain. This CDR3 is 18 amino acids long. Trimming removed 0 bases from V and 5 bases from J, with 19 bases in between. CDR1 is SGHAT and CDR2 is FQNNGV in the germline V gene. The CDR3 DNA sequence: TGTGCCAGCAGCTTAGATCGGCGTACAAAGCTGGGGACCGGGGAGCTGTTTTTT. It translates to CASSLDRRTKLGTGELFF.

The chain carries TRBV19 and TRBJ1-5; D is possibly TRBD1 (5 bases). CDR1 LNHDA and CDR2 SQIVND come from the germline V gene (reference sequence). This CDR3 comprises 17 residues. Trimming left V 10 bases short and J 0 bases short, with 22 bases between. CDR3 sequence: CATKLQGEGYSNQPQHF. CDR3 bases: TGTGCCACCAAATTGCAAGGGGAGGGGTATAGCAATCAGCCCCAGCATTTT.

This sequence joins TRBV15 and TRBJ2-2; D ambiguous. This CDR3 has 15 amino acids. The germline CDR1 and CDR2 sequences are LNHNV and YYDKDF (reference sequence). Trimming took 0 bases from V and 1 from J, leaving 6 bases between them. CDR3 loop: CATSRDRLNTGELFF. The CDR3 DNA reads TGTGCCACCAGCAGAGACAGGTTGAACACCGGGGAGCTGTTTTTT.

The V call is TRBV10-3, the J call TRBJ2-7; 10 bases align to TRBD1. Germline lookup yields CDR1 ENHRY and CDR2 SYGVKD. CDR3 length equals 15 residues. Germline trimming cut 1 base from V and 6 bases from J; bases unmatched to any gene: 6. CDR3 nucleotide sequence: TGTGCCATCAGTGAGTGGACAGGGGGTTCTTTCGAGCAGTACTTC. It is translated as CAISEWTGGSFEQYF.

J is TRBJ2-2 and V is TRBV10-2; weak D call: TRBD1 (5 bases). Germline lookup yields CDR1 WSHSY and CDR2 SAAADI. The CDR3 runs to 15 residues. Trimming stripped 4 bases from V and 6 bases from J, with 15 bases between. CDR3 nucleotides: TGCGCCAGCAGTGTTGGGCAGGGCTCCCCCGGGGAGCTGTTTTTT. This encodes CASSVGQGSPGELFF.